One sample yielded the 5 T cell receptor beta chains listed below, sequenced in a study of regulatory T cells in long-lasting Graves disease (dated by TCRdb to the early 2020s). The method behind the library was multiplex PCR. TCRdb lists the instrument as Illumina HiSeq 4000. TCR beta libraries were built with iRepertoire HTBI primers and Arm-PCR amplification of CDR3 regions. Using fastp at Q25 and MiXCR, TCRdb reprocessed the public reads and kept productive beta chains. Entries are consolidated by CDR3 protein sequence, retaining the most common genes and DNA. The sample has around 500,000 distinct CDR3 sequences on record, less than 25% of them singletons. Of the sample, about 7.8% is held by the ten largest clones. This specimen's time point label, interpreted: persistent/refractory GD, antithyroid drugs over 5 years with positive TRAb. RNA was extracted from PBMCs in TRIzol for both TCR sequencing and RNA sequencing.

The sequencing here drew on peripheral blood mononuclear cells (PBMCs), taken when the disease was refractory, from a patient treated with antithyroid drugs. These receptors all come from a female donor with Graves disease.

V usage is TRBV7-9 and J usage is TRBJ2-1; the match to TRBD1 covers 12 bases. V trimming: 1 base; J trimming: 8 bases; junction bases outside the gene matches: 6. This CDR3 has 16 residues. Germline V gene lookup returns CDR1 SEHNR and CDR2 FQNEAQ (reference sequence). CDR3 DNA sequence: TGTGCCAGCAGCTTAGATGCGGGACAGGGGGCCTATGAGCAGTTCTTC. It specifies CASSLDAGQGAYEQFF.

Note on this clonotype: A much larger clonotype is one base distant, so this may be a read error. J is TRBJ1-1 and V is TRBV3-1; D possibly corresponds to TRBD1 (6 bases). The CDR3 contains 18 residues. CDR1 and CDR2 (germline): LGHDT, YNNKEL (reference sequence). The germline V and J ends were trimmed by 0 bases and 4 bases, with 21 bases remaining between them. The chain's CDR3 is CASSQESLEGGGSTEAFF. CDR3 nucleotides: TGTGCCAGCAGCCAAGAATCCCTGGAGGGGGGGGGAAGCACTGAAGCTTTCTTT.

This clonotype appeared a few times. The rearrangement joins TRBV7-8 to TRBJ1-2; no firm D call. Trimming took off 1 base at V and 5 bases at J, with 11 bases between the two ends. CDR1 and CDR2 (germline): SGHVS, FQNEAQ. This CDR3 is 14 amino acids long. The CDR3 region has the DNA TGTGCCAGCAGCTTAGGAGGCCTTCCTTATGGCTACACCTTC. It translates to CASSLGGLPYGYTF.

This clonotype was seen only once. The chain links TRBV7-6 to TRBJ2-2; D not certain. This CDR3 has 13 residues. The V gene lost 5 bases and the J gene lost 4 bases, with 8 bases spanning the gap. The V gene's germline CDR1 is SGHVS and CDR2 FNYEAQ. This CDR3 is CASSLRPTGELFF. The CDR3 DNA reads TGTGCCAGCAGCCTACGGCCCACCGGGGAGCTGTTTTTT.

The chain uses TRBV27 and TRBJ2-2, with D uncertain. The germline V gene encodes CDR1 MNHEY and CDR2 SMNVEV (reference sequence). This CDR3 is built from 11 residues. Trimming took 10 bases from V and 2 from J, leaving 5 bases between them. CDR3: CATPNTGELFF. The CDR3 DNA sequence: TGTGCCACCCCAAACACCGGGGAGCTGTTTTTT.